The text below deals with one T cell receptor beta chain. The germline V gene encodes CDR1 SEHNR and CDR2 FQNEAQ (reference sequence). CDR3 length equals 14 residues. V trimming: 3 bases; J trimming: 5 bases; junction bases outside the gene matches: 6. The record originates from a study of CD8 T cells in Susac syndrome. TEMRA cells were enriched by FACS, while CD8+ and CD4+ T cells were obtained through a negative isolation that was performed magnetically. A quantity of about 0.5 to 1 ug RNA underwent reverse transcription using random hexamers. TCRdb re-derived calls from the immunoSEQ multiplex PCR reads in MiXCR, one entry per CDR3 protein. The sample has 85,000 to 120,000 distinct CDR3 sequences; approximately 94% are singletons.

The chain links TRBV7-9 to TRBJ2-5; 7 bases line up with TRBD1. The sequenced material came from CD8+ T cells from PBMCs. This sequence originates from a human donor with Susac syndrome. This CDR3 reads CASSFFDREETQYF. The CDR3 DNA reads TGTGCCAGCAGCTTTTTTGACAGGGAGGAGACCCAGTACTTC.